These 10 T cell receptor beta chains share one sample of origin, sequenced in a study of blood T cells in healthy people across ages. Primed by a sample-barcoded 5' primer and a J-beta primer mix, a second PCR proceeded for about 6 to 11 cycles. TCRdb processed the 5' RACE reads anew with MiXCR; each CDR3 protein has one entry. The sample shows some 1.5 million distinct CDR3 sequences, less than 45% of them seen only once. Sequencing was done on a sample of blood. These receptor sequences come from a woman aged 18-35 years in good health.

This clonotype appeared a few times. The CDR3 protein is CASSSWGGLVTQTQYF. Written as DNA, the CDR3 is TGTGCCAGCAGTTCCTGGGGGGGACTAGTCACGCAGACCCAGTACTTC. This chain joins TRBV6-6 and TRBJ2-5; 8 bases align to TRBD2. CDR3 length equals 16 residues. CDR1 and CDR2 (germline): MNHNY, SVGAGI (reference sequence). V shed 4 bases and J 6 bases; nucleotides not matched to a gene: 13.

The chain uses TRBV28 and TRBJ2-7; perhaps D is TRBD1 or TRBD2 (6 bases each). Germline lookup yields CDR1 MDHEN and CDR2 SYDVKM. Trimming took off 4 bases at V and 5 bases at J, with 27 bases between the two ends. This CDR3 contains 18 residues. CDR3 amino acids: CASSSPGGGRGGFDEQYF. CDR3 coding DNA: TGTGCCAGCAGTTCCCCTGGGGGTGGCAGGGGAGGATTCGACGAGCAGTACTTC.

This clonotype was seen more than once but under ten times. The genes are TRBV12-3 or TRBV12-4 and TRBJ1-5, with no clear D. The V end lost 4 bases, the J end lost 10 bases, and 11 bases lay between the germline ends. The CDR3 consists of 12 residues. CDR3 bases: TGTGCCAGCAGTTACCCTGGTTCCCCCCAGCATTTT. Its translation: CASSYPGSPQHF.

This clonotype showed up just a few times. The V and J genes are TRBV10-3 and TRBJ1-1; D is ambiguous. With 3 bases removed from V and 0 bases from J, the gap between germline ends came to 5 bases. Germline V lookup: CDR1 ENHRY, CDR2 SYGVKD. The CDR3 loop spans 13 amino acids. The CDR3 is CAISDGLNTEAFF. The CDR3 DNA reads as TGTGCCATCAGTGACGGGCTGAACACTGAAGCTTTCTTT.

The sample holds a few counts of this clonotype. Germline is not matched at one junction end, which may reflect a read error. The CDR3 coding sequence is TGTGCCAGCGGTTTCGAAGAGAGATCCTACGAGCAGTACTTC. Translated, it gives CASGFEERSYEQYF. V is TRBV12-3 or TRBV12-4 and J is TRBJ2-7; the D is unclear. The length of the CDR3 is 14 residues.

V and J are TRBV10-3 and TRBJ1-5; D call uncertain. Trimming left V 0 bases short and J 5 bases short, with 8 bases between. CDR1 and CDR2 (germline): ENHRY, SYGVKD. The CDR3 loop spans 14 amino acids. The CDR3 loop is CAISESILYQPQHF. The CDR3 region has the DNA TGTGCCATCAGTGAGTCGATTTTGTATCAGCCCCAGCATTTT.

In its sample, this clonotype was seen once. V and J are TRBV20-1 and TRBJ1-2; tentative D call: TRBD1 (6 bases). Trimming removed 7 bases from V and 4 bases from J, with 16 bases in between. The CDR3 is 13 residues long. The germline CDR1 and CDR2 sequences are DFQATT and SNEGSKA (reference sequence). CDR3 in amino acids: CSVSTGMSYGYTF. In DNA, the CDR3 is TGCAGTGTCTCGACAGGAATGAGCTATGGCTACACCTTC.

This clonotype has more than one count but fewer than ten. This chain uses TRBV5-1 with TRBJ2-3, with D perhaps being TRBD1 or TRBD2 (5 bases each). The CDR3 runs 16 residues. V dropped 3 bases and J dropped 0 bases, with 14 bases sitting between them. CDR1 and CDR2 from the germline V gene are SGHRS and YFSETQ. CDR3 bases: TGCGCCAGCAGCTCAGGGACGATACACAGCACAGATACGCAGTATTTT. Amino acid sequence: CASSSGTIHSTDTQYF.

This chain links TRBV29-1 with TRBJ2-6, with D possibly matching TRBD1 (6 bases). The CDR3 length is 15 residues. Germline loops: CDR1 SQVTM, CDR2 ANQGSEA. V shed 6 bases and J shed 1 base, with 13 bases lying between them. The CDR3, as DNA: TGCAGCGTCGGGATAGGGGGTTCTGGGGCCAACGTCCTGACTTTC. This codes for CSVGIGGSGANVLTF.

This clonotype turned up a few times. J is TRBJ1-2 and V is TRBV29-1; weak D call: TRBD1 (6 bases). This CDR3 spans 13 amino acids. The germline V gene encodes CDR1 SQVTM and CDR2 ANQGSEA. Deletions cut 7 bases from V and 0 bases from J, with 12 bases between. The CDR3 protein is CSALQGPNYGYTF. The CDR3 DNA reads as TGCAGCGCCTTACAGGGTCCTAACTATGGCTACACCTTC.